One T cell receptor (beta chain) is described in this entry. What it binds is not known. CDR3 length: 14 amino acids. CDR1 is SEHNR and CDR2 is FQNEAQ in the germline V gene (reference sequence). V lost 3 bases and J lost 3; bases outside the gene matches: 1. The record originates from a study of T cell responses to AZD1222 COVID-19 vaccine. Study-level results: The study reported that nearly half of spike-specific TCRs target unmutated variant regions.

The method was immunoSEQ multiplex PCR; TCRdb's version includes in-frame clones alone and lacks a portion of them. The sample lists roughly 71,000 clones; around 85% were seen once. The sequencing used peripheral blood, collected on day 0 of AZD1222 vaccination. The rearrangement uses TRBV7-9 and TRBJ2-1; 8 bases are a match to TRBD1. The TCR sequence derives from an adult in good health. The DNA of the CDR3 is TGTGCCAGCAGCTTGGACAGGGTCTACAATGAGCAGTTCTTC. Its protein is CASSLDRVYNEQFF. Variable domain in full (rest from reference TRBV7-9 and TRBJ2-1): DTGVSQNPRHKITKRGQNVTFRCDPISEHNRLYWYRQTLGQGPEFLTYFQNEAQLEKSRLLSDRFSAERPKGSFSTLEIQRTEQGDSAMYLCASSLDRVYNEQFFGPGTRLTVL.